This T cell receptor (beta chain) came from a study of blood T cell repertoires in COVID-19. The protocol was immunoSEQ multiplex PCR, while the TCRdb copy is restricted to in-frame clones and leaves out a portion. Here the sample spans 150,000 to 200,000 clones, approximately 85% being singletons. CDR3 length equals 15 residues. Trimming removed 6 bases at V and 0 bases at J, with 11 bases between. CDR1 is LNHDA, CDR2 SQIVND, per germline (reference sequence). All enrollees were roughly 18 to 89 years old and from 24 US areas. Cohort 3 recovery required two negative PCRs, clearance, or symptom resolution.

This TCR came from a woman aged 18 to 35 who had recovered from COVID-19. The V gene is TRBV19, the J gene TRBJ1-4; D is ambiguous. Sequenced input: PBMCs or T cells enriched from blood (not recorded which). This CDR3 reads CASRAEYSTNEKLFF. The CDR3 DNA sequence: TGTGCCAGTAGGGCAGAATATTCAACTAATGAAAAACTGTTTTTT. Drawing the rest from reference TRBV19 and TRBJ1-4, the complete variable domain is DGGITQSPKYLFRKEGQNVTLSCEQNLNHDAMYWYRQDPGQGLRLIYYSQIVNDFQKGDIAEGYSVSREKKESFPLTVTSAQKNPTAFYLCASRAEYSTNEKLFFGSGTQLSVL.